This is a list of T cell receptor beta chains from one sample in a study of T cells in Graves' hyperthyroidism and ophthalmopathy. TCRdb redid the calling of the multiplex PCR reads with MiXCR, one entry per CDR3 protein. The sample carries 370,000 or so distinct CDR3 sequences, approximately 13% recorded once. Sequencing was carried out using blood. These receptors came from a man younger than 45 with Graves' hyperthyroidism that later progressed to Graves' ophthalmopathy. CDR3s include the opening cysteine and the closing phenylalanine or tryptophan. Each record gives: D gene, clone size, J gene, V gene, CDR3 protein, CDR3 DNA. A D gene is named only where the DNA matches it firmly. Clone size appears in some rows only: once, few, many, or a class for an expanded clone.

. . TRBJ2-1 TRBV18 CASSRSNGRREQFF TGTGCCAGCTCACGATCAAACGGTAGACGGGAGCAGTTCTTC
. few TRBJ1-1 TRBV4-2 CASSQEITTMNTEAFF TGTGCCAGCAGCCAAGAGATTACAACAATGAACACTGAAGCTTTCTTT
. . TRBJ1-1 TRBV3-1 CASSAPTGNTEAFF TGTGCCAGCAGCGCCCCGACAGGGAACACTGAAGCTTTCTTT
. many TRBJ1-2 TRBV6-1 CASSGLRGALNYGYTF TGTGCCAGCAGTGGTTTGAGAGGGGCACTCAACTATGGCTACACCTTC
. many TRBJ1-5 TRBV7-9 CASSSTGRGSNQPQHF TGTGCCAGCAGCTCCACGGGGAGGGGTAGCAATCAGCCCCAGCATTTT
TRBD2 many TRBJ2-1 TRBV7-2 CASGRGGYEQFF TGTGCCAGCGGGCGGGGGGGGTATGAGCAGTTCTTC
. many TRBJ1-1 TRBV6-5 CASSYDIGWAEAFF TGTGCCAGCAGTTACGATATAGGGTGGGCTGAAGCTTTCTTT
TRBD1 many TRBJ1-2 TRBV6-1 CASRTLTGDNYGYTF TGTGCCAGCAGGACCTTGACAGGGGACAACTATGGCTACACCTTC
TRBD2 . TRBJ2-2 TRBV20-1 CSAPDFLAGGRNTGELFF TGCAGTGCTCCCGATTTTCTAGCGGGGGGTCGCAACACCGGGGAGCTGTTTTTT
. many TRBJ2-7 TRBV6-1 CASSEDRYSYEQYF TGTGCCAGCAGTGAGGACCGATACTCCTACGAGCAGTACTTC
TRBD1 many TRBJ1-4 TRBV28 CASSRQGATANEKLFF TGTGCCAGCAGTAGACAGGGGGCTACAGCTAATGAAAAACTGTTTTTT
. few TRBJ1-2 TRBV20-1 CSARSRGGGGSGYTF TGCAGTGCTAGATCACGGGGCGGTGGCGGAAGTGGCTACACCTTC
. few TRBJ1-4 TRBV7-9 CASSSPGPPNEKLFF TGTGCCAGCAGTTCCCCAGGGCCTCCTAATGAAAAACTGTTTTTT
TRBD1 . TRBJ2-2 TRBV27 CASSFGQVNGELFF TGTGCCAGCAGTTTCGGACAGGTTAACGGGGAGCTGTTTTTT
. . TRBJ2-2 TRBV6-5 CASSYGRGGLDTGELFF TGTGCCAGCAGTTACGGACGTGGGGGGCTGGACACCGGGGAGCTGTTTTTT
. many TRBJ1-1 TRBV20-1 CSATFFGMNTEAFF TGCAGTGCCACCTTCTTTGGGATGAACACTGAAGCTTTCTTT
. few TRBJ2-7 TRBV11-2 CASSLFGTETYEQYF TGTGCCAGCAGCTTATTCGGGACGGAGACCTACGAGCAGTACTTC
. few TRBJ1-6 TRBV7-9 CASSPDGVPLHF TGTGCCAGCAGCCCCGACGGGGTACCCCTCCACTTT
. many TRBJ2-5 TRBV29-1 CSVRGRETQYF TGCAGCGTTCGAGGGAGAGAGACCCAGTACTTC
TRBD2 . TRBJ2-7 TRBV27 CASSPGLALEQYF TGTGCCAGCAGTCCAGGACTAGCACTCGAGCAGTACTTC
TRBD1 . TRBJ2-1 TRBV5-6 CASSLLGTGANEQFF TGTGCCAGCAGCTTGCTTGGGACAGGGGCAAATGAGCAGTTCTTC
. many TRBJ2-1 TRBV7-9 CATRTVSSYNEQFF TGTGCCACACGGACTGTGAGCTCCTACAATGAGCAGTTCTTC
. many TRBJ2-2 TRBV5-1 CASSSEGVWAGELFF TGCGCCAGCAGCTCTGAGGGGGTCTGGGCCGGGGAGCTGTTTTTT
. . TRBJ1-5 TRBV6-1 CASGTGQPQHF TGTGCCAGCGGTACGGGTCAGCCCCAGCATTTT
. many TRBJ2-3 TRBV2 CASSEGSYGQYF TGTGCCAGCAGTGAGGGTAGTTACGGGCAGTATTTT
. many TRBJ2-3 TRBV20-1 CSARPLTRNLADTQYF TGCAGTGCTAGGCCCCTTACTAGGAACTTGGCAGATACGCAGTATTTT
. few TRBJ2-3 TRBV7-2 CASSLDGQSAQYF TGTGCCAGCAGCTTAGACGGGCAATCGGCGCAGTATTTT
TRBD2 few TRBJ2-2 TRBV5-1 CASSLIGLAGGNTGELFF TGCGCCAGCAGCTTGATCGGACTAGCGGGGGGGAACACCGGGGAGCTGTTTTTT
. many TRBJ2-3 TRBV2 CASSEALPPDTQYF TGTGCCAGCAGTGAAGCGCTTCCCCCAGATACGCAGTATTTT
. . TRBJ1-1 TRBV28 CASSRMTGLNTEAFF TGTGCCAGCAGTCGGATGACAGGTTTAAACACTGAAGCTTTCTTT
TRBD2 . TRBJ2-1 TRBV9 CASSVFLAGDPYNEQFF TGTGCCAGCAGCGTATTTCTAGCGGGGGATCCCTACAATGAGCAGTTCTTC
. many TRBJ2-1 TRBV12-3/TRBV12-4 CASSWSGLTYNEQFF TGTGCCAGCAGTTGGTCGGGCCTCACCTACAATGAGCAGTTCTTC
TRBD1 few TRBJ1-5 TRBV6-1 CTSRSPGQTKTHQPQHF TGTACCAGCAGGAGCCCGGGACAGACGAAGACCCATCAGCCCCAGCATTTT
TRBD1 few TRBJ1-2 TRBV6-2/TRBV6-3 CASSYGTGGGYTF TGTGCCAGCAGTTACGGGACAGGCGGTGGCTACACCTTC
. many TRBJ1-6 TRBV11-3 CASSSAGVSNSPLHF TGTGCCAGCAGCTCCGCGGGGGTTTCGAATTCACCCCTCCACTTT
TRBD2 . TRBJ2-2 TRBV20-1 CSAREIAGGEVGELFF TGCAGTGCTAGAGAGATAGCGGGGGGTGAAGTCGGGGAGCTGTTTTTT
TRBD2 few TRBJ2-1 TRBV11-1 CASSPHSGAGGPYNEQFF TGTGCCAGCAGCCCCCACTCAGGAGCGGGGGGCCCCTACAATGAGCAGTTCTTC
. many TRBJ2-1 TRBV12-3/TRBV12-4 CASSHGNNEQFF TGTGCCAGCAGCCACGGGAACAATGAGCAGTTCTTC
. few TRBJ1-3 TRBV27 CASSFTFRDSGNTIYF TGTGCCAGCAGTTTCACGTTTAGGGACTCTGGAAACACCATATATTTT
TRBD1 many TRBJ2-7 TRBV11-2 CASSSRTGTYEQYF TGTGCCAGCAGCTCTCGGACAGGGACCTACGAGCAGTACTTC
TRBD1 few TRBJ1-1 TRBV7-2 CASSFLQGDTEAFF TGTGCCAGCAGCTTCCTTCAGGGGGACACTGAAGCTTTCTTT
. many TRBJ2-2 TRBV14 CASSQDVRANTGELFF TGTGCCAGCAGCCAAGATGTCAGGGCGAACACCGGGGAGCTGTTTTTT
TRBD2 many TRBJ2-7 TRBV7-9 CASSRGGVAYEQYF TGTGCCAGCAGCCGCGGGGGGGTGGCCTACGAGCAGTACTTC
TRBD1 many TRBJ2-7 TRBV20-1 CSANGQGAWEQYF TGCAGTGCAAATGGCCAGGGGGCGTGGGAGCAGTACTTC
. many TRBJ1-2 TRBV7-9 CASSLAGGPPGIYGYTF TGTGCCAGCAGCTTAGCGGGGGGGCCTCCTGGCATCTATGGCTACACCTTC
. once TRBJ1-5 TRBV20-1 CSASNPPGKRGNQPQHF TGCAGTGCTTCCAACCCCCCGGGTAAGAGGGGTAATCAGCCCCAGCATTTT
TRBD1 . TRBJ2-7 TRBV5-1 CASSFGAGGPLEQYF TGCGCCAGCAGCTTTGGGGCAGGGGGCCCCCTCGAGCAGTACTTC
. many TRBJ1-3 TRBV28 CASRLQMNGNTIYF TGTGCCAGCAGGCTTCAAATGAATGGGAACACCATATATTTT
TRBD1 few TRBJ1-2 TRBV4-2 CASSQVGDRGNGYTF TGTGCCAGCAGCCAAGTGGGGGACAGGGGGAATGGCTACACCTTC
TRBD1 many TRBJ1-3 TRBV28 CASSSPAGGLTPGNTIYF TGTGCCAGCAGTTCCCCGGCAGGGGGGTTAACCCCTGGAAACACCATATATTTT
TRBD1 many TRBJ1-4 TRBV6-1 CASSRGQGSTNEKLFF TGTGCCAGCAGTAGGGGACAGGGGTCGACTAATGAAAAACTGTTTTTT
. . TRBJ1-5 TRBV20-1 CSARDGHSNQPQHF TGCAGTGCTAGAGATGGACATAGCAATCAGCCCCAGCATTTT
. . TRBJ1-6 TRBV7-6 CASSQDQGGDSPLHF TGTGCCAGCAGCCAAGACCAGGGAGGGGATTCACCCCTCCACTTT
. many TRBJ2-5 TRBV6-1 CASRATMALRRETQYF TGTGCCAGCAGAGCGACCATGGCCCTAAGGAGAGAGACCCAGTACTTC